This passage covers 23 T cell receptor beta chains from one sample sequenced in a study of T-cell memory formation after mild COVID-19. TCRdb re-derived calls from the 5' RACE reads in MiXCR, one entry per CDR3 protein. The sample gives over 70,000 distinct CDR3 sequences, roughly an eighth of which show up once; 25% to 35% is in the top ten. Material for sequencing was PBMCs or a T cell subset sorted from them (not recorded which). The receptors derive from an adult woman who had mild COVID-19 (a few samples of this study predate the infection). Cell type and time point are not known.

The chain links TRBV7-9 to TRBJ2-5; the D gene is possibly TRBD2 (6 bases). Trimming took off 5 bases at V and 3 bases at J, with 13 bases between the two ends. CDR3 length: 14 residues. CDR1 SEHNR and CDR2 FQNEAQ come from the germline V gene (reference sequence). DNA for the CDR3: TGTGCCAGCAGCCCCGCAACGGGAGAAGAGACCCAGTACTTC. Its protein is CASSPATGEETQYF. The full variable domain, in which reference TRBV7-9 and TRBJ2-5 provide the parts outside the CDR3, is DTGVSQNPRHKITKRGQNVTFRCDPISEHNRLYWYRQTLGQGPEFLTYFQNEAQLEKSRLLSDRFSAERPKGSFSTLEIQRTEQGDSAMYLCASSPATGEETQYFGPGTRLLVL.

This clonotype has more than one count but fewer than ten. The rearrangement links TRBV5-8 to TRBJ2-3, with D possibly TRBD2 on 5 matching bases. The CDR3 extends over 15 amino acids. Germline-derived CDR1 and CDR2 are SGHTS and YDEGEE. The ends were cut back, 0 bases at V and 0 bases at J, with 8 bases in the middle. In nucleotides, the CDR3 is TGTGCCAGCAGCTTGGTGTGGACTAGCACAGATACGCAGTATTTT. Translated, it gives CASSLVWTSTDTQYF.

The chain recombines TRBV20-1 with TRBJ2-1; D uncertain. Per the germline V gene, CDR1 is DFQATT and CDR2 is SNEGSKA (reference sequence). This CDR3 has 11 residues. Trimming cost V 5 bases and J 8 bases, with 10 bases left between them. CDR3 loop: CSAGSPYEQFF. The DNA for the CDR3 is TGCAGTGCTGGATCTCCGTATGAGCAGTTCTTC.

The rearrangement joins TRBV29-1 to TRBJ2-7; 7 nucleotides line up with TRBD2. The CDR3 totals 14 residues. The germline gives CDR1 SQVTM, CDR2 ANQGSEA. Unmatched junction bases numbered 8, after V lost 4 bases and J lost 2 bases. CDR3 nucleotides: TGCAGCGTTGCCGGCGGGGAGGGGACCTACGAGCAGTACTTC. Its protein is CSVAGGEGTYEQYF.

The V gene is TRBV11-2, the J gene TRBJ2-3, with D possibly called TRBD1 or TRBD2 (5 bases each). Germline CDR1 reads SGHAT; CDR2 reads FQNNGV. Trimming left V 9 bases short and J 2 bases short, with 18 bases between. The CDR3 spans 15 residues. The CDR3: CARSPGPLITDTQYF. CDR3 bases: TGTGCCAGAAGCCCGGGACCTCTCATCACAGATACGCAGTATTTT.

This clonotype was recorded a few times. The rearrangement joins TRBV12-3 or TRBV12-4 to TRBJ1-2, with 7 positions matching TRBD1. The CDR3 loop spans 13 amino acids. Trimming removed 5 bases from V and 4 bases from J; junction bases left unmatched: 4. CDR3 residues: CASSTGVGYGYTF. The CDR3 region has the DNA TGTGCCAGCAGTACAGGGGTAGGCTATGGCTACACCTTC.

This sequence joins TRBV4-1 and TRBJ2-7, with no clear D. Germline V gene lookup returns CDR1 MGHRA and CDR2 YSYEKL. Trimming cost V 0 bases and J 4 bases, with 10 bases left between them. The length of the CDR3 is 14 residues. CDR3 in DNA: TGCGCCAGCAGCCAAGAAAGCAGATTTTACGAGCAGTACTTC. Its protein is CASSQESRFYEQYF.

In its sample, this clonotype was seen a few times. The chain is built from TRBV9 and TRBJ1-2, with D unclear. The CDR3 spans 18 residues. Germline V gene sequence: CDR1 SGDLS, CDR2 YYNGEE. V was clipped by 0 bases and J by 1 base, with 19 bases between them. This CDR3 reads CASSVAGFVAENNYGYTF. In DNA form, the CDR3 reads TGTGCCAGCAGCGTAGCTGGCTTTGTGGCTGAAAATAACTATGGCTACACCTTC.

The sample holds a few counts of this clonotype. The V and J genes are TRBV30 and TRBJ2-5, with TRBD2 matching over 7 bases. Germline loops: CDR1 GTSNPN, CDR2 SVGIG (reference sequence). J gave up 4 bases and V 3 bases, and 8 bases lay outside the gene matches. This CDR3 is built from 14 residues. CDR3 region: CAWSVGGIPETQYF. CDR3 coding DNA: TGTGCCTGGAGCGTGGGAGGGATCCCAGAGACCCAGTACTTC.

This clonotype was seen at least ten times. The chain joins TRBV12-3 or TRBV12-4 to TRBJ1-5, with D uncertain. V gave up 4 bases and J gave up 6 bases, with 10 bases separating them. The CDR3 is 13 amino acids. The CDR3 here is CASSSGWAQPQHF. CDR3 coding DNA: TGTGCCAGCAGTTCGGGATGGGCTCAGCCCCAGCATTTT.

The chain couples TRBV20-1 to TRBJ1-1; possible D gene TRBD1, 6 bases. Germline V gene lookup returns CDR1 DFQATT and CDR2 SNEGSKA (reference sequence). V was cut by 3 bases and J by 11 bases, with 16 bases left in between. There are 12 residues in the CDR3. The CDR3 nucleotides read TGCAGTGCTAGTCTAGGGGGTCCCATCGCTTTCTTT. Translation gives CSASLGGPIAFF.

The chain employs TRBV29-1 and TRBJ2-1, with 10 bases aligning to TRBD2. The CDR3 runs to 18 residues. CDR1 is SQVTM and CDR2 is ANQGSEA in the germline V gene. The J segment lost 0 bases and the V segment lost 5 bases, leaving 13 bases of the junction unmatched. In DNA form, the CDR3 reads TGCAGCGTTTACCAGTCGTTAACTAGCGGGGACTCCTACAATGAGCAGTTCTTC. This encodes CSVYQSLTSGDSYNEQFF.

This sequence joins TRBV4-1 and TRBJ2-7; 8 bases are shared with TRBD1. There are 14 residues in the CDR3. Germline CDR1 and CDR2: MGHRA and YSYEKL. After removal of 1 base from V and 4 bases from J, the junction contained 3 bases not matched to a gene. The CDR3 sequence is CASSQGTGLYEQYF. The CDR3 DNA reads as TGCGCCAGCAGCCAAGGGACAGGGTTATACGAGCAGTACTTC.

The V call is TRBV20-1, the J call TRBJ1-1; D ambiguous. With 0 bases removed from V and 1 base from J, the gap between germline ends came to 12 bases. Germline lookup yields CDR1 DFQATT and CDR2 SNEGSKA (reference sequence). The CDR3 runs to 15 residues. This CDR3 is CSARDLQSQNTEAFF. CDR3 in DNA: TGCAGTGCTAGAGATCTCCAGAGCCAGAACACTGAAGCTTTCTTT.

The V gene is TRBV6-2 or TRBV6-3, the J gene TRBJ1-5; D is unclear. Germline assignment: CDR1 MNHEY and CDR2 SVGEGT. Trimming pared 2 bases from V and 0 bases from J, leaving 20 bases between. CDR3 size: 19 residues. CDR3 nucleotide sequence: TGTGCCAGCAGTTACCTACGGGAGCAAGCAGCATATAGCAATCAGCCCCAGCATTTT. Translating gives CASSYLREQAAYSNQPQHF.

The V gene is TRBV29-1, the J gene TRBJ1-3, with 12 bases identical to TRBD1. The CDR3 has 16 amino acids. J lost 1 base, V lost 8 bases, and 9 bases had no gene match. Germline V gives CDR1 SQVTM, CDR2 ANQGSEA. The CDR3 loop is CSSGQGAFYSGNTIYF. CDR3 in DNA: TGCAGCTCGGGACAGGGGGCCTTTTATTCTGGAAACACCATATATTTT. The full variable domain, in which reference TRBV29-1 and TRBJ1-3 provide the parts outside the CDR3, is SAVISQKPSRDICQRGTSLTIQCQVDSQVTMMFWYRQQPGQSLTLIATANQGSEATYESGFVIDKFPISRPNLTFSTLTVSNMSPEDSSIYLCSSGQGAFYSGNTIYFGEGSWLTVV.

This clonotype was picked up a small number of times. This sequence joins TRBV7-3 and TRBJ2-5; 14 nucleotides align to TRBD2. Germline V CDR1 and CDR2: SGHTA, FQGTGA. V gave up 5 bases and J gave up 2 bases; unmatched junction bases: 13. CDR3 size: 19 residues. CDR3 amino acids: CASSRNPGLAGVRQETQYF. The DNA for the CDR3 is TGTGCCAGCAGCCGAAACCCGGGACTAGCGGGAGTAAGGCAAGAGACCCAGTACTTC.

The gene calls are TRBV29-1 and TRBJ1-2; tentatively, D is TRBD1 (5 bases). CDR3 size: 12 residues. Germline loops: CDR1 SQVTM, CDR2 ANQGSEA. The V end was cut by 4 bases, the J end by 4 bases, with 10 bases between. DNA for the CDR3: TGCAGCGTTGTGCCCGGGGCCTATGGCTACACCTTC. Amino acid sequence: CSVVPGAYGYTF. Drawing the rest from reference TRBV29-1 and TRBJ1-2, the complete variable domain is SAVISQKPSRDICQRGTSLTIQCQVDSQVTMMFWYRQQPGQSLTLIATANQGSEATYESGFVIDKFPISRPNLTFSTLTVSNMSPEDSSIYLCSVVPGAYGYTFGSGTRLTVV.

In its sample, this clonotype was seen a few times. The chain has TRBV2 and TRBJ1-2; no definite D call. CDR3 length: 14 residues. From germline, CDR1 is SNHLY and CDR2 FYNNEI. Trimming removed 3 bases from V and 8 bases from J, with 16 bases in between. The CDR3 protein is CASSDRPWELGYTF. The CDR3 nucleotides read TGTGCCAGCAGTGATAGGCCGTGGGAGTTGGGCTACACCTTC.

The V call is TRBV19, the J call TRBJ1-1; D remains unclear. Germline values: CDR1 LNHDA, CDR2 SQIVND (reference sequence). CDR3 length: 12 amino acids. The ends were cut back, 5 bases at V and 3 bases at J, with 7 bases in the middle. The CDR3 protein is CASSAGDTEAFF. The CDR3 region has the DNA TGTGCCAGTAGTGCCGGGGACACTGAAGCTTTCTTT.

The V and J genes are TRBV6-6 and TRBJ2-1; unclear D gene. The CDR3 spans 17 residues. V shed 2 bases and J shed 2 bases, with 16 bases lying between them. The germline V gene encodes CDR1 MNHNY and CDR2 SVGAGI (reference sequence). The CDR3 sequence is CASSYDVSSPAYNEQFF. CDR3 sequence (DNA): TGTGCCAGCAGTTACGATGTTTCCAGTCCGGCCTACAATGAGCAGTTCTTC.

V is TRBV28 and J is TRBJ2-5; D may be TRBD1 (6 bases). The CDR3 has 18 residues. The germline V and J ends were trimmed by 4 bases and 1 base, with 22 bases remaining between them. Germline V gives CDR1 MDHEN, CDR2 SYDVKM. The CDR3, as DNA: TGTGCCAGCAGTTCCGTTGATGTCCAGGGGAATGTCCAAGAGACCCAGTACTTC. Translation: CASSSVDVQGNVQETQYF.

The chain employs TRBV29-1 and TRBJ2-1, with unresolved D. The CDR3 has 11 residues. Trimming took off 3 bases at V and 3 bases at J, with 3 bases between the two ends. Looked up from germline, CDR1 is SQVTM and CDR2 is ANQGSEA. The CDR3 region has the DNA TGCAGCGTTGAGGACTACAATGAGCAGTTCTTC. Encoded protein: CSVEDYNEQFF.